These 14 T cell receptor beta chains were sequenced from one sample in a study of T cells and Merkel cell carcinoma outcomes. The assay was immunoSEQ multiplex PCR, and TCRdb's table has in-frame clones only and misses some. The sample has under 4,500 clones; 80% to 95% are singletons. The source material was tumor tissue from Merkel cell carcinoma. All receptors come from a human donor with Merkel cell carcinoma.

Here the CDR3 reads CASTDGSPSTGELFF. DNA for the CDR3: TGTGCCAGCACAGACGGAAGCCCGAGCACCGGGGAGCTGTTTTTT. The V gene is TRBV9, the J gene TRBJ2-2; unclear D gene. The CDR3 contains 15 residues. CDR1 and CDR2 from the germline V gene are SGDLS and YYNGEE. Deletions cut 6 bases from V and 4 bases from J, with 16 bases between.

This chain joins TRBV5-1 and TRBJ1-3; D not resolved. The V gene lost 0 bases and the J gene lost 3 bases, with 16 bases spanning the gap. Germline CDR1 SGHRS, CDR2 YFSETQ. The CDR3 is made up of 17 amino acids. This chain's CDR3 is CASSLVSIGSIGNTIYF. For the CDR3, the DNA is TGCGCCAGCAGCTTGGTTTCCATCGGAAGTATTGGAAACACCATATATTTT.

The chain combines TRBV5-6 with TRBJ2-7, with 7 bases identical to TRBD1. Germline V lookup: CDR1 SGHDT, CDR2 YYEEEE. The ends lost 2 bases at V and 4 bases at J; junction bases unmatched: 0. The CDR3 length is 12 residues. CDR3 region: CASSFRGYEQYF. In DNA, the CDR3 is TGTGCCAGCAGCTTCAGGGGGTACGAGCAGTACTTC. The full variable domain, completed using reference TRBV5-6 and TRBJ2-7, is DAGVTQSPTHLIKTRGQQVTLRCSPKSGHDTVSWYQQALGQGPQFIFQYYEEEERQRGNFPDRFSGHQFPNYSSELNVNALLLGDSALYLCASSFRGYEQYFGPGTRLTVT.

The chain is built from TRBV19 and TRBJ1-6; D might be TRBD1 (5 bases). Germline assignment: CDR1 LNHDA and CDR2 SQIVND (reference sequence). Trimming removed 3 bases from V and 8 bases from J, with 5 bases in between. The CDR3 is 12 residues long. The CDR3 protein is CASSIRDSPLHF. CDR3 nucleotides: TGTGCCAGTAGTATCAGGGATTCACCCCTCCACTTT.

This rearrangement joins TRBV11-3 to TRBJ2-3; the D is unclear. Germline V gene lookup returns CDR1 SGHNT and CDR2 YENEEA. V was trimmed by 2 bases and J by 0 bases, leaving 6 bases between them. The CDR3 length is 14 residues. Here the CDR3 reads CASSLTTSTDTQYF. CDR3 bases: TGTGCCAGCAGCTTAACAACTAGCACAGATACGCAGTATTTT.

J is TRBJ2-7 and V is TRBV20-1, with D perhaps matching TRBD2 (5 bases). Germline loops: CDR1 DFQATT, CDR2 SNEGSKA (reference sequence). The germline V and J ends were trimmed by 6 bases and 3 bases, with 9 bases remaining between them. The CDR3 length is 11 residues. The CDR3 DNA is TGCAGTGCAAGACGGGACTACGAGCAGTACTTC. It translates to CSARRDYEQYF.

The V and J genes are TRBV5-4 and TRBJ2-1; no clear D. Trimming shortened V by 0 bases and J by 10 bases, and 17 bases separated the two germline ends. The CDR3 loop spans 15 amino acids. Germline values: CDR1 SGHNT, CDR2 YYREEE (reference sequence). CDR3: CASSLDTVGMGEQFF. CDR3 DNA: TGTGCCAGCAGCTTGGATACTGTGGGTATGGGCGAGCAGTTCTTC.

V gene TRBV19 combines with J gene TRBJ1-3, with unresolved D. The CDR3 has 13 amino acids. CDR1 and CDR2 from the germline V gene are LNHDA and SQIVND (reference sequence). V was pared by 9 bases and J by 2 bases, with 11 bases between. The CDR3 nucleotides read TGTGCCAGCGCCCCAGGTCCTGGAAACACCATATATTTT. Its protein is CASAPGPGNTIYF.

The chain couples TRBV5-4 to TRBJ1-1, with TRBD1 matching 8 bases. The CDR3 runs to 16 residues. Germline V CDR1 and CDR2: SGHNT, YYREEE (reference sequence). The J segment lost 1 base and the V segment lost 0 bases, leaving 5 bases of the junction unmatched. CDR3 region: CASSLGARGQNTEAFF. Here the CDR3 DNA reads TGTGCCAGCAGCTTGGGGGCCAGGGGGCAGAACACTGAAGCTTTCTTT.

The chain carries TRBV4-1 and TRBJ2-1, with D unclear. The V end lost 4 bases, the J end lost 6 bases, and 16 bases lay between the germline ends. This CDR3 comprises 15 residues. The V gene's germline CDR1 is MGHRA and CDR2 YSYEKL. CDR3: CASSRAPGSGNEQFF. The DNA of the CDR3 is TGCGCCAGCAGCCGGGCCCCTGGGTCGGGCAATGAGCAGTTCTTC.

The rearrangement links TRBV6-5 to TRBJ2-7; D possibly corresponds to TRBD2 (5 bases). Trimming shortened V by 10 bases and J by 6 bases, and 19 bases separated the two germline ends. The CDR3 extends over 13 amino acids. Looked up from germline, CDR1 is MNHEY and CDR2 is SVGAGI. The CDR3 nucleotides are TGTGCCACCAAACAATCGGGTCGGGGCGAGCAGTACTTC. This sequence encodes CATKQSGRGEQYF.

This sequence joins TRBV9 and TRBJ1-1, with unresolved D. From germline, CDR1 is SGDLS and CDR2 YYNGEE. The CDR3 extends over 12 amino acids. Trimming took off 1 base at V and 5 bases at J, with 6 bases between the two ends. The CDR3 DNA is TGTGCCAGCAGCGTAATGGCAACTGAAGCTTTCTTT. This gives the protein CASSVMATEAFF. The full variable domain, rest sourced from reference TRBV9 and TRBJ1-1, is DSGVTQTPKHLITATGQRVTLRCSPRSGDLSVYWYQQSLDQGLQFLIQYYNGEERAKGNILERFSAQQFPDLHSELNLSSLELGDSALYFCASSVMATEAFFGQGTRLTVV.

The rearrangement links TRBV6-5 to TRBJ2-1; D remains unclear. The CDR3 is 15 residues long. Trimming took 0 bases from V and 3 from J, leaving 9 bases between them. The V gene's germline CDR1 is MNHEY and CDR2 SVGAGI. The CDR3 DNA reads TGTGCCAGCAGTTACTCCGCCAGATACTACAATGAGCAGTTCTTC. Protein product: CASSYSARYYNEQFF.

V and J are TRBV7-2 and TRBJ2-1; D gene uncertain. This CDR3 region has 16 residues. CDR1 and CDR2 from the germline V gene are SGHTA and FQGNSA. Trimming took off 2 bases at V and 0 bases at J, with 11 bases between the two ends. This CDR3 is CASSLFGHSSYNEQFF. CDR3 sequence (DNA): TGTGCCAGCAGCTTATTCGGCCATAGCTCCTACAATGAGCAGTTCTTC.